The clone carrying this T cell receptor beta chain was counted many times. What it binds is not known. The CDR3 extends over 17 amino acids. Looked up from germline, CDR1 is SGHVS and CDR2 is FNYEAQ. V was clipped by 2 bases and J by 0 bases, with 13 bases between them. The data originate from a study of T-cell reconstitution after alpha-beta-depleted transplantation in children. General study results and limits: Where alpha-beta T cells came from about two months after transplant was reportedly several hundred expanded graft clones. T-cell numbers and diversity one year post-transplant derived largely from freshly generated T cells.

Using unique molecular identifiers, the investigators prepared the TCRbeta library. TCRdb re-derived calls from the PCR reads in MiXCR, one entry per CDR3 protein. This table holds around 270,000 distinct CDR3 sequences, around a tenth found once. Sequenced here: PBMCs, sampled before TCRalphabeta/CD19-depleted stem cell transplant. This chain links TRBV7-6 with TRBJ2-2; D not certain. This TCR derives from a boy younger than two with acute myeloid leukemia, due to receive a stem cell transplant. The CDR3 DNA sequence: TGTGCCAGCAGCTTAAGCTTGGCCTACGCGAACACCGGGGAGCTGTTTTTT. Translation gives CASSLSLAYANTGELFF.